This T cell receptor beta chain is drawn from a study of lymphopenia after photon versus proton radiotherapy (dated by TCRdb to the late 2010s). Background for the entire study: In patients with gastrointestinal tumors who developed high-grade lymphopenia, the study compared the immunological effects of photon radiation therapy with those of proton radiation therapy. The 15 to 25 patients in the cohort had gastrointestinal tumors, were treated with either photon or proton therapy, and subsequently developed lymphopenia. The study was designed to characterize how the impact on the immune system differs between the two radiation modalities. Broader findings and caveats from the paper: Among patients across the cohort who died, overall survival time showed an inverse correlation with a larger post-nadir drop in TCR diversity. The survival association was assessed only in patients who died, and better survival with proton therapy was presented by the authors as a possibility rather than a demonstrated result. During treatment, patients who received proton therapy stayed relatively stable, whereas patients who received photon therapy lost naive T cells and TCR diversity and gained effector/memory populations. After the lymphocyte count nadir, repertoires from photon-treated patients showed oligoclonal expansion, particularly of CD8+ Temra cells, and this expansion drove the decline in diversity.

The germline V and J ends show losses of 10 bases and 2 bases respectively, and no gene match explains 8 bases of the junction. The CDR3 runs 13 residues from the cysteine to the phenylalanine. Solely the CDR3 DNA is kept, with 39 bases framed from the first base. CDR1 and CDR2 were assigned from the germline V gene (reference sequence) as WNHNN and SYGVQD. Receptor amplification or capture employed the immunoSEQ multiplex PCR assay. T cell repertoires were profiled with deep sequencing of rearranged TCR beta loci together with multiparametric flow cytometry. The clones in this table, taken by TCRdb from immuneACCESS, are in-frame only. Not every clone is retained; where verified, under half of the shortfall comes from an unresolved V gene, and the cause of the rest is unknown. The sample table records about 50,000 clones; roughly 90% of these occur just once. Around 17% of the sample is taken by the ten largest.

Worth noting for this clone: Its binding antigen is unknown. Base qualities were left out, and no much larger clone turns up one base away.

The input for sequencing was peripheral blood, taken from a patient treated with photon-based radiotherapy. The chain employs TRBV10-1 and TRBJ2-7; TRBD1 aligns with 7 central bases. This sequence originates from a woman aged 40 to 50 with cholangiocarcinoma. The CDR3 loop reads CATSHRGTYEQYF. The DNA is TGCGCCACCTCCCACAGGGGAACCTACGAGCAGTACTTC.